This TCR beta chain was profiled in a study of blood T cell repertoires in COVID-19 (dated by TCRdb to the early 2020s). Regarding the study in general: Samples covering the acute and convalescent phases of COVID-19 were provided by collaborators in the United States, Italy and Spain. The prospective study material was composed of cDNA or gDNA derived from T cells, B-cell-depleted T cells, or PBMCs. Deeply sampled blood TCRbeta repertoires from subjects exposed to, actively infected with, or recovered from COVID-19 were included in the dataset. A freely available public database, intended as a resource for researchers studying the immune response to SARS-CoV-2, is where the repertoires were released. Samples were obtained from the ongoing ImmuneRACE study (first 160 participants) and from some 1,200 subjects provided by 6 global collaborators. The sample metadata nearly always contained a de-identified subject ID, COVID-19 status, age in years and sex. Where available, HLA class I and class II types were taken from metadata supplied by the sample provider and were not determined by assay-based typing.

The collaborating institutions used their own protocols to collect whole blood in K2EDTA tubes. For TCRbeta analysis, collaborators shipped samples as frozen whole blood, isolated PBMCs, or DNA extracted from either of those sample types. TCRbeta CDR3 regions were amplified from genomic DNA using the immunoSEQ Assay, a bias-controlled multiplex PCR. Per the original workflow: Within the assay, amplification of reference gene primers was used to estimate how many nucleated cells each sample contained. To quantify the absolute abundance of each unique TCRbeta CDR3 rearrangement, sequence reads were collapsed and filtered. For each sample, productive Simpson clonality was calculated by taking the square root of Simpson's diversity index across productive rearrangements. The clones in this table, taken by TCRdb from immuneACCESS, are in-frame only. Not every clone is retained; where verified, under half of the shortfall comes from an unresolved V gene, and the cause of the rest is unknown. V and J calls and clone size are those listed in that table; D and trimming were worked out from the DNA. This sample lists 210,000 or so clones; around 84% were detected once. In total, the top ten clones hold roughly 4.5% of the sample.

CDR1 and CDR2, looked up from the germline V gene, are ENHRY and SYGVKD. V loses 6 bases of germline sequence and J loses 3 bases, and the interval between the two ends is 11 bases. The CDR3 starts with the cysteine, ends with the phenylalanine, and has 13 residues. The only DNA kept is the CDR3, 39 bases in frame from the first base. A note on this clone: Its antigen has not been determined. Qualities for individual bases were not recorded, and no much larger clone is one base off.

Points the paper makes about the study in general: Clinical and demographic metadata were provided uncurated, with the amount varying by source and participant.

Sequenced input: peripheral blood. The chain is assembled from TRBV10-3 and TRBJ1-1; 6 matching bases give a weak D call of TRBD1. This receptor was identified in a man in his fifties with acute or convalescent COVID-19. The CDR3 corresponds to CAIRGNRDTEAFF. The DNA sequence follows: TGTGCCATCAGGGGGAACAGGGACACTGAAGCTTTCTTT.